This entry lists 27 T cell receptor beta chains sequenced from one sample in a study of a mutant IDH1 vaccine in newly diagnosed glioma. The table came from immunoSEQ multiplex PCR; TCRdb's copy has only in-frame clones and leaves some out. The sample records around 60,000 clones, 80% to 90% being singletons. As to time point: week 35, safety follow-up. Vaccine doses each comprised 300 ug of mutant IDH1 20-mer peptide, with topical imiquimod. Their antigen targets remain unknown. The sample here was PBMCs, taken from a glioma patient whose treatment included an IDH1 peptide vaccine. Source of these receptors: a man aged 35 to 55 with glioma.

This clone was picked up a small number of times. This chain uses TRBV19 with TRBJ2-1; tentatively, D is TRBD2 (5 bases). V lost 5 bases to trimming and J lost 9 bases, with 11 bases between them. There are 12 residues in the CDR3. CDR1 is LNHDA, CDR2 SQIVND, per germline (reference sequence). The CDR3 DNA reads as TGTGCCAGTAGTTTCCGGAGCGGTGAGCAGTTCTTC. Its protein product is CASSFRSGEQFF.

This sequence joins TRBV29-1 and TRBJ2-1; D is uncertain. V shed 3 bases and J shed 0 bases, with 9 bases lying between them. Germline loops: CDR1 SQVTM, CDR2 ANQGSEA. This CDR3 has 14 amino acids. The CDR3 DNA follows: TGCAGCGTTGATAGACCCAGCTCCTACAATGAGCAGTTCTTC. Its protein product is CSVDRPSSYNEQFF.

The V gene is TRBV7-9, the J gene TRBJ1-4; D unresolved. Trimming cost V 0 bases and J 8 bases, with 13 bases left between them. The CDR3 totals 15 residues. Germline CDR1 and CDR2: SEHNR and FQNEAQ (reference sequence). This CDR3 reads CASSLALEAGEKLFF. The CDR3 DNA reads TGTGCCAGCAGCTTAGCCCTCGAGGCGGGGGAAAAACTGTTTTTT.

V gene TRBV6-5 combines with J gene TRBJ1-5; D is perhaps TRBD1 (5 bases). The CDR3 loop spans 14 amino acids. V was cut by 6 bases and J by 3 bases, with 12 bases left in between. The germline V gene has CDR1 MNHEY and CDR2 SVGAGI. The CDR3 loop is CASRPGGTNQPQHF. In DNA, the CDR3 is TGTGCCAGCAGACCGGGGGGTACCAATCAGCCCCAGCATTTT.

The chain joins TRBV2 to TRBJ2-7; D is perhaps TRBD2 (6 bases). Trimming shortened V by 6 bases and J by 4 bases, and 16 bases separated the two germline ends. Germline-derived CDR1 and CDR2 are SNHLY and FYNNEI. The CDR3 loop spans 14 amino acids. The CDR3 DNA is TGTGCCAGCAGAGCTAGCGCAGGCAGGTACGAGCAGTACTTC. Amino acids: CASRASAGRYEQYF.

V is TRBV6-5 and J is TRBJ1-4, with TRBD1 matching over 7 bases. Germline V lookup: CDR1 MNHEY, CDR2 SVGAGI. CDR3 length equals 14 residues. V dropped 6 bases and J dropped 5; count of bases not matched to a gene: 6. The CDR3 here is CASSRQGGNEKLFF. DNA for the CDR3: TGTGCCAGCAGCCGACAGGGAGGGAATGAAAAACTGTTTTTT.

The rearrangement uses TRBV7-9 and TRBJ2-1; perhaps TRBD2 as D (6 bases). V lost 5 bases and J 8 bases, leaving 19 bases between the germline ends. The V gene's germline CDR1 is SEHNR and CDR2 FQNEAQ (reference sequence). The CDR3 spans 15 residues. The CDR3 coding sequence is TGTGCCAGCAGCCGAACCGGCCTCAGGGAGGATGAGCAGTTCTTC. This sequence encodes CASSRTGLREDEQFF.

V is TRBV30 and J is TRBJ2-7; D remains unclear. The CDR3 has 12 residues. V gave up 4 bases and J gave up 7 bases, with 14 bases separating them. Germline CDR1 reads GTSNPN; CDR2 reads SVGIG (reference sequence). This chain's CDR3 is CAWTKPPREQYF. DNA for the CDR3: TGTGCCTGGACCAAGCCCCCTCGGGAGCAGTACTTC.

V and J are TRBV7-3 and TRBJ2-1, with unresolved D. The CDR3 runs to 14 residues. V was shortened by 0 bases and J by 9 bases, with 12 bases between the two germline ends. The germline CDR1 and CDR2 sequences are SGHTA and FQGTGA. CDR3 residues: CASSLTQFSSEQFF. The DNA for the CDR3 is TGTGCCAGCAGCTTAACACAGTTCTCCAGTGAGCAGTTCTTC.

The rearrangement joins TRBV4-1 to TRBJ2-1; D is unresolved. This CDR3 is 14 amino acids long. V lost 1 base, J lost 9 bases, and 13 bases lay in between. Per germline, CDR1 MGHRA and CDR2 YSYEKL. The CDR3 here is CASSQGSRASEQFF. In DNA, the CDR3 is TGCGCCAGCAGCCAAGGGAGTAGGGCGAGTGAGCAGTTCTTC.

V and J are TRBV6-1 and TRBJ1-5, with D tentatively TRBD1 (5 bases). The germline V and J ends were trimmed by 8 bases and 13 bases, with 21 bases remaining between them. The germline gives CDR1 MNHNS, CDR2 SASEGT. The CDR3 consists of 13 residues. In nucleotides, the CDR3 is TGTGCCAGCGAGAAAAGGGGACTTCAGGGACAGCATTTT. This encodes CASEKRGLQGQHF.

V is TRBV4-3 and J is TRBJ1-5; D gene ambiguous. Germline V lookup: CDR1 LGHNA, CDR2 YSLEER. Trimming removed 1 base from V and 5 bases from J, with 12 bases in between. This CDR3 has 15 amino acids. The CDR3 DNA reads as TGCGCCAGCAGCCAAGCAGCATATGGGGATCAGCCCCAGCATTTT. The encoded protein is CASSQAAYGDQPQHF.

This clone occurred once. This rearrangement joins TRBV6-1 to TRBJ1-5, with 11 nucleotides matching TRBD1. The germline CDR1 and CDR2 sequences are MNHNS and SASEGT. J gave up 7 bases and V 3 bases, and 2 bases lay outside the gene matches. CDR3 length: 14 residues. CDR3 residues: CASSEGTGGQPQHF. CDR3 coding DNA: TGTGCCAGCAGTGAGGGGACAGGGGGACAGCCCCAGCATTTT.

The chain is built from TRBV19 and TRBJ1-2; TRBD1 might be the D (5 bases). Trimming took off 5 bases at V and 4 bases at J, with 17 bases between the two ends. The CDR3 runs to 15 residues. Looked up from germline, CDR1 is LNHDA and CDR2 is SQIVND (reference sequence). The chain's CDR3 is CASSPRGREGYGYTF. CDR3 sequence (DNA): TGTGCCAGTAGTCCCCGTGGCAGGGAAGGCTATGGCTACACCTTC.

The chain combines TRBV6-1 with TRBJ1-2; 7 nucleotides agree with TRBD1. This CDR3 region has 15 residues. V lost 6 bases to trimming and J lost 0 bases; unmatched junction nucleotides: 7. The V gene's germline CDR1 is MNHNS and CDR2 SASEGT. The CDR3 spells CASSSGTEANYGYTF. The CDR3 DNA reads as TGTGCCAGCAGCAGTGGGACAGAGGCTAACTATGGCTACACCTTC.

The CDR3 loop is CASSYGLGVHTEAFF. As DNA, the CDR3 is TGTGCCAGCAGTTACGGCTTGGGGGTTCACACTGAAGCTTTCTTT. The chain uses TRBV6-5 and TRBJ1-1, with D perhaps TRBD1 (5 bases). The CDR3 length is 15 residues. CDR1 and CDR2 (germline): MNHEY, SVGAGI. Trimming shortened V by 2 bases and J by 3 bases, and 13 bases separated the two germline ends.

The table lists this clone with a count of one. The J gene is TRBJ2-7, the V gene TRBV4-3; 7 bases map to TRBD1. CDR3 size: 14 residues. The ends lost 4 bases at V and 6 bases at J; junction bases unmatched: 9. Germline CDR1 LGHNA, CDR2 YSLEER. CDR3 sequence (DNA): TGCGCCAGCAGCCTTCTGGGCGCAGGGGGCGAGCAGTACTTC. It codes for CASSLLGAGGEQYF.

As DNA, the CDR3 is TGCGCCAGCTGGGGACAGGAGCATTATGGCTACACCTTC. Its translation is CASWGQEHYGYTF. J is TRBJ1-2 and V is TRBV10-2; 8 positions match TRBD1. The CDR3 has 13 amino acids. CDR1 is WSHSY, CDR2 SAAADI, per germline. After removal of 8 bases from V and 5 bases from J, the junction contained 7 bases not matched to a gene.

The chain couples TRBV7-8 to TRBJ2-7, with D hard to call. The CDR3 totals 14 residues. V lost 5 bases, J lost 0 bases, and 11 bases lay in between. Germline loops: CDR1 SGHVS, CDR2 FQNEAQ. CDR3 in DNA: TGTGCCAGCAGCCGCAGCTTTAGCTCCTACGAGCAGTACTTC. Its translation is CASSRSFSSYEQYF.

This clone was observed a single time. The V gene is TRBV6-5, the J gene TRBJ1-1; D may be TRBD1 (5 bases). There are 14 residues in the CDR3. Germline values: CDR1 MNHEY, CDR2 SVGAGI. V was cut by 3 bases and J by 1 base, with 9 bases left in between. CDR3 residues: CASSYEGTNTEAFF. CDR3 bases: TGTGCCAGCAGTTATGAGGGGACGAACACTGAAGCTTTCTTT.

The chain recombines TRBV30 with TRBJ1-6; TRBD1 matches 7 bases. V was pared by 6 bases and J by 6 bases, with 5 bases of the junction left unmatched. The CDR3 covers 13 residues. Germline V gene data show CDR1 as GTSNPN and CDR2 as SVGIG (reference sequence). CDR3 residues: CACTGQINSPLHF. The CDR3 nucleotides are TGTGCCTGCACGGGACAGATTAATTCACCCCTCCACTTT.

The table lists this clone with a few counts. CDR3 nucleotides: TGTGCCATCAGCGCTAGCGGGAGGGCCCCCTACGAGCAGTACTTC. Protein: CAISASGRAPYEQYF. The V gene is TRBV10-3, the J gene TRBJ2-7; 12 bases agree with TRBD2. In germline, CDR1 is ENHRY, CDR2 SYGVKD. Losses at the gene ends were 6 bases for V and 2 bases for J; bases not matched to a gene: 5. The CDR3 is 15 amino acids.

The chain employs TRBV19 and TRBJ2-2, with no clear D. The length of the CDR3 is 15 residues. The germline V gene encodes CDR1 LNHDA and CDR2 SQIVND (reference sequence). V lost 3 bases, J lost 3 bases, and 11 bases lay in between. For the CDR3, the DNA is TGTGCCAGTAGTATCAACCGGGCCCACACCGGGGAGCTGTTTTTT. It encodes CASSINRAHTGELFF. Looking up the rest from reference TRBV19 and TRBJ2-2 gives the full variable domain: DGGITQSPKYLFRKEGQNVTLSCEQNLNHDAMYWYRQDPGQGLRLIYYSQIVNDFQKGDIAEGYSVSREKKESFPLTVTSAQKNPTAFYLCASSINRAHTGELFFGEGSRLTVL.

J is TRBJ1-6 and V is TRBV4-2; D is possibly TRBD1 (5 bases). V was cut by 0 bases and J by 8 bases, with 17 bases left in between. Looked up from germline, CDR1 is LGHNA and CDR2 is YNFKEQ. The CDR3 spans 17 residues. The chain's CDR3 is CASSQDIDSPADSPLHF. Written as DNA, the CDR3 is TGTGCCAGCAGCCAAGATATTGACAGCCCTGCGGATTCACCCCTCCACTTT.

This chain uses TRBV27 with TRBJ2-7; D is undetermined. The CDR3 has 13 residues. Germline CDR1 and CDR2: MNHEY and SMNVEV (reference sequence). V was pared by 5 bases and J by 4 bases, with 12 bases between. CDR3 protein: CASSPRGRYEQYF. The CDR3 DNA sequence: TGTGCCAGCAGTCCGCGAGGTAGATACGAGCAGTACTTC.

The chain couples TRBV19 to TRBJ1-1; D is possibly TRBD1 (5 bases). CDR3 length equals 14 residues. The V and J ends lost 1 base and 7 bases respectively, with 13 bases between them. Germline V gene lookup returns CDR1 LNHDA and CDR2 SQIVND (reference sequence). In DNA, the CDR3 is TGTGCCAGTAGTATAGGTACAGGAACGGATGAAGCTTTCTTT. Translation gives CASSIGTGTDEAFF. Looking up the rest from reference TRBV19 and TRBJ1-1 gives the full variable domain: DGGITQSPKYLFRKEGQNVTLSCEQNLNHDAMYWYRQDPGQGLRLIYYSQIVNDFQKGDIAEGYSVSREKKESFPLTVTSAQKNPTAFYLCASSIGTGTDEAFFGQGTRLTVV.

V gene TRBV4-3 combines with J gene TRBJ2-5; 11 bases map to TRBD1. CDR3 length: 17 amino acids. With 4 bases clipped from V and 5 bases from J, the junction kept 12 bases outside the gene matches. Germline V gene lookup returns CDR1 LGHNA and CDR2 YSLEER. The CDR3 is CASSRGYGQGARETQYF. The DNA for the CDR3 is TGCGCCAGCAGCCGAGGATACGGACAGGGGGCAAGGGAGACCCAGTACTTC.